This TCR beta chain was profiled in a study of CD8+ T cells in alopecia areata. With respect to this clone: What it binds is not known.

cDNA reverse transcribed from extracted RNA served as the sequencing template. The repertoire was sequenced with immunoSEQ multiplex PCR; TCRdb's copy has only in-frame clones and lacks some. The sample records fewer than 250,000 clones, 55% to 70% being singletons. The treatment denotes: oral pan-JAK inhibitor, 5-10 mg twice daily. Germline V gene lookup returns CDR1 SQVTM and CDR2 ANQGSEA. V was shortened by 7 bases and J by 2 bases, with 10 bases between the two germline ends. The CDR3 contains 12 residues. Study-level points and caveats: Researchers say the link of baseline CD8+ expansion to response remains uncertain, with one nonresponder.

This chain connects TRBV29-1 to TRBJ2-3; TRBD1 is a possible D gene (5 bases). The clonotype originates from a human donor with alopecia areata. Sequences were derived from CD4+ T cells sorted from blood, sampled at week 4, from a patient treated with tofacitinib. CDR3 region: CSGGGSTDTQYF. The CDR3 coding sequence is TGCAGCGGGGGCGGATCCACAGATACGCAGTATTTT.